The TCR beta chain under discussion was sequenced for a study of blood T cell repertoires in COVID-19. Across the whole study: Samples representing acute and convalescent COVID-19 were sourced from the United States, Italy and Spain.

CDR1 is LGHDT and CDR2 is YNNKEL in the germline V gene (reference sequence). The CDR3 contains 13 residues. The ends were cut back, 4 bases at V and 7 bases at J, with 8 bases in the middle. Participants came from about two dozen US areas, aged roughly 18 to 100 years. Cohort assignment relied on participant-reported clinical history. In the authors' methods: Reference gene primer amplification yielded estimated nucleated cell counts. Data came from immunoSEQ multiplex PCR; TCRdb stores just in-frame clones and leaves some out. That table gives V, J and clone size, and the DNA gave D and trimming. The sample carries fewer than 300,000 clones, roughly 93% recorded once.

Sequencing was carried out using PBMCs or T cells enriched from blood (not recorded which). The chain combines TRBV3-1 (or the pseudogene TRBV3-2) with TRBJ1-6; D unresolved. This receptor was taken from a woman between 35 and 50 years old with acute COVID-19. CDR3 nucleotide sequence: TGTGCCAGCAGCCGTTTTGAGAATTCACCCCTCCACTTT. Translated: CASSRFENSPLHF.